This TCR beta chain stems from a study of T cells in Graves' hyperthyroidism and ophthalmopathy (dated by TCRdb to between 2018 and 2020). A note on the overall study: Peripheral blood was sampled at the time of initial diagnosis, prior to any treatment. To identify distinguishing TCR V-J signatures, a discovery cohort of 90 to 100 patients was used, comprising 43 with Graves' ophthalmopathy and 57 with stable Graves' hyperthyroidism. An independent validation cohort of 18 to 20 hyperthyroidism patients and some 15 patients who later progressed to ophthalmopathy tested prospective prediction of ophthalmopathy. According to the paper, TCR Vbeta CDR3 sequencing was carried out on roughly 130 peripheral blood samples, which came from fewer than 50 ophthalmopathy, approximately 78 hyperthyroidism and roughly 17 progressor patients. After blood sampling, hyperthyroidism patients were treated with methimazole at a starting dose of 30 mg daily, and ophthalmopathy patients were treated with high-dose intravenous methylprednisolone. For training and testing, the 100 or so patients in the discovery cohort were randomly divided in a 7:3 ratio. In six Graves' hyperthyroidism patients, the study also compared T-cell repertoires from thyroid tissue with T-cell repertoires from blood. Beyond this particular receptor, the publication reports: Sample size was not statistically predetermined, and blinding of investigators to group allocation was not performed. In validation, progression to ophthalmopathy was predicted by the model with more than 65% sensitivity and 72% to 80% specificity, a median of approximately 6.5 months before onset. Ophthalmopathy was separated from stable hyperthyroidism by a 13 V-J signature model, with around 90% sensitivity and about 81% specificity obtained in cross-validation and 80%/75% obtained in testing. Most expanded thyroid clonotypes (frequency above 0.001) were also detected in blood, a finding suggesting that blood repertoires may reflect thyroid immune responses.

CDR1 is given as KGHDR and CDR2 as SFDVKD, both from the germline V gene. The CDR3 covers 15 residues, taking in both the cysteine and the phenylalanine. The DNA shown is the 45-base CDR3, in frame from base 1. This clonotype has at least ten counts. The specificity of this receptor is unknown. A read error may produce the germline difference seen at one junction end. Amplification of TCR beta CDR3 regions was carried out from RNA transcripts. The first round of RT-PCR for the TCR CDR3 was performed with the HTBI primer set and the Qiagen OneStep RT-PCR kit. Libraries were constructed in a second round of multiplex PCR, after which size selection and purification were performed. Sequencing of the libraries was done on an Illumina HiSeq2000 using paired-end 100 bp reads. On the study's bioinformatics: SOAPnuke was used to process the raw data, throwing out any read that contained adapters or uncalled bases, had a mean Phred below 15, or lacked an exact constant-primer or identifier match. COPE v1.2.5 was used to merge the high-quality paired reads, and each unique nucleotide sequence was defined as a clonotype. MiTCR v1.1 was used to align clonotypes to the IMGT TRBV, TRBD and TRBJ reference segments. The analysis was restricted to V-J combinations with a frequency above 0.0001, which together covered just over 98% of the repertoires. A TCS score was defined as the ratio between F50 (clonal expansion) and ExV (chaos), using BLOSUM62-based TCRdist between CDR3 peptides within each V-J. Welch's t-statistics and random forest reduced fewer than 550 V-J features to some 14, which were used in a naive Bayes classifier (R e1071). TCRdb reanalyzed the raw reads on its own, using fastp at Q25 for trimming and MiXCR for clone calling, and kept in-frame beta chains. Rows matching on CDR3 protein sequence are summarized as one entry with the most common DNA and genes. These V and J calls are TCRdb output, not the study's own analysis. The sample table holds 500,000 to 650,000 distinct CDR3 sequences, of which more than 12% were seen once. Approximately 13% of the sample is held by the ten biggest clonotypes.

Ophthalmopathy patients had moderately to severely active disease, Clinical Activity Score of at least 3, NOSPECS grade of at least 4, and duration under 3 months. Patients with uncontrolled infections, other autoimmune diseases, pregnancy or lactation were excluded. Diagnoses were based on clinical symptoms, serum thyroxine and TRAb, thyroid ultrasound and orbital computed tomography. Ficoll-Paque density gradient centrifugation was used to isolate PBMCs from about 9.4 ml of fresh peripheral blood. Total RNA was extracted with Trizol reagent, and quality was checked on an Agilent 2100 Bioanalyzer.

The sequence came from a woman aged 45-59 years with Graves' ophthalmopathy. This chain joins TRBV24-1 to TRBJ1-1; the D gene is possibly TRBD1, with 5 bases matching. The sample consisted of blood. The CDR3 sequence is CATSDGRVPNAEAFF. The bases read TGTGCCACCAGTGATGGCAGGGTCCCGAACGCTGAAGCTTTCTTT.